This T cell receptor (beta chain) was documented in a study of human T cells and chemical hapten exposure. Documented time point: patch test 3, about 24 weeks after DPC sensitization. Described treatment: therapeutic diphenylcyclopropenone sensitization with weekly scalp DPC. V shed 5 bases and J 1 base; nucleotides not matched to a gene: 9. The length of the CDR3 is 16 residues. Germline CDR1 reads ENHRY; CDR2 reads SYGVKD. MiXCR, run by TCRdb on the RACE reads, gives a single entry per CDR3 protein. The table lists about 190,000 distinct CDR3 sequences, approximately 24% of them singletons. V usage is TRBV10-3 and J usage is TRBJ2-7; the match to TRBD1 covers 9 bases. The sequencing used whole blood, collected in connection with sensitization to the hapten diphenylcyclopropenone (DPC). The sequence was obtained from a woman in her thirties or forties with alopecia areata. Some clones in this sample may be carry-over from other donors' samples. CDR3 in amino acids: CAISNPGTGRSYEQYF. In nucleotides, the CDR3 is TGTGCCATCAGTAACCCCGGGACAGGGCGGTCCTACGAGCAGTACTTC.